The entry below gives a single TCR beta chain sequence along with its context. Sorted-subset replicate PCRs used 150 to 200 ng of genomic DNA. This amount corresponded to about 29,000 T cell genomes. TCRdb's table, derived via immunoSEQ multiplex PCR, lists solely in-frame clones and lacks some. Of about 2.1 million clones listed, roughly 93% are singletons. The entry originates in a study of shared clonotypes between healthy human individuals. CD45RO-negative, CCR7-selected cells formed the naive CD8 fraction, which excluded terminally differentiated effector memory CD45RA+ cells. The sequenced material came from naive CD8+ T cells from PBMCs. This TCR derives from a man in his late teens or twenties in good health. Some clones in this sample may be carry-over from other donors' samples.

The CDR3 DNA sequence: TGCAGCGTTGAAGATGGTGGGACTAATGAAAAACTGTTTTTT. Residues: CSVEDGGTNEKLFF. The chain has TRBV29-1 and TRBJ1-4, with D hard to call. There are 14 residues in the CDR3. Germline V gene lookup returns CDR1 SQVTM and CDR2 ANQGSEA. Trimming pared 0 bases from V and 2 bases from J, leaving 7 bases between.